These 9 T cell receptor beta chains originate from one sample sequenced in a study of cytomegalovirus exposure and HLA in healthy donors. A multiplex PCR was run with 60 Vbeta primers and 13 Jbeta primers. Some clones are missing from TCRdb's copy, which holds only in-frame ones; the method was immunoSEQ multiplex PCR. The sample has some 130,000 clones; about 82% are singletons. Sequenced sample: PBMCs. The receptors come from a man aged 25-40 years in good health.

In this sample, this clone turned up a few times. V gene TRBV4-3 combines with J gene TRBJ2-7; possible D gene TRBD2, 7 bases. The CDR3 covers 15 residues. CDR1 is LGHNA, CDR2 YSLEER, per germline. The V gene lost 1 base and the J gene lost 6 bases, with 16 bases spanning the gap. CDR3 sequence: CASSQAGGRVTEQYF. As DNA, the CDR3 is TGCGCCAGCAGCCAAGCGGGGGGCAGGGTCACCGAGCAGTACTTC.

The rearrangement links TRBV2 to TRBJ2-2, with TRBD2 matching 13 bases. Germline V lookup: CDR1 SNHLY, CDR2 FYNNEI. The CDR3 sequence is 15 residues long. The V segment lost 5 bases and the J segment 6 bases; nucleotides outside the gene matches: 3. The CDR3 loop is CASSTGTSGAGELFF. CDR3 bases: TGTGCCAGCAGTACCGGGACTAGCGGGGCCGGGGAGCTGTTTTTT.

The CDR3 loop is CASSPLALRKETQYF. CDR3 sequence (DNA): TGTGCCAGCTCACCACTGGCCCTGAGGAAAGAGACCCAGTACTTC. The J gene is TRBJ2-5, the V gene TRBV18, with no clear D. The CDR3 has 15 amino acids. The V gene's germline CDR1 is KGHSH and CDR2 LQKENI. V lost 1 base, J lost 3 bases, and 12 bases lay in between.

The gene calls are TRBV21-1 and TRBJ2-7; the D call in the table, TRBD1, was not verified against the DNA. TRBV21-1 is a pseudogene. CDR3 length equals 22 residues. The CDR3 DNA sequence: TGTGCCAGCAGCCCCCGCCTGATACAACCGGGACAGGACAAAACAAAAGACTACGAGCAGTACTTC. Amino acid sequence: CASSPRLIQPGQDKTKDYEQYF.

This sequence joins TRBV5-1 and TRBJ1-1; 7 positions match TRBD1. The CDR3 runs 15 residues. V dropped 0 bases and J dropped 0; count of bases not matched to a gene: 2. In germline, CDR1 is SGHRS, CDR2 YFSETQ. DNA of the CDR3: TGCGCCAGCAGCTTGGCCACAGGGGTGAACACTGAAGCTTTCTTT. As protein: CASSLATGVNTEAFF.

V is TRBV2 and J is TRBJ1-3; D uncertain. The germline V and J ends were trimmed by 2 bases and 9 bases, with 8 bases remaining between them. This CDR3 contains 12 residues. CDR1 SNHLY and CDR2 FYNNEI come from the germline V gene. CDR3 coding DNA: TGTGCCAGCAGTGAATCCCCGAGCACCATATATTTT. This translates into CASSESPSTIYF.

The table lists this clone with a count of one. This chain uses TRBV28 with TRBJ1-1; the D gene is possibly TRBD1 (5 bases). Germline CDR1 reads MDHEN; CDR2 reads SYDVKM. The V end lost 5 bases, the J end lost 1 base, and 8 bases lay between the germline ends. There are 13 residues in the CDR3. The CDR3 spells CASSPRGNTEAFF. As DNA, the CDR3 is TGTGCCAGCAGTCCTAGGGGGAACACTGAAGCTTTCTTT.

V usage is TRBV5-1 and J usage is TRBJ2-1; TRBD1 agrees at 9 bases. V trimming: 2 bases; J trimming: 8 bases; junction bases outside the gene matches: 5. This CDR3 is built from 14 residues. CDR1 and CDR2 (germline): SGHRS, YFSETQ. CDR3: CASSLGTGSDEQFF. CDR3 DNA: TGCGCCAGCAGCTTAGGGACAGGGTCGGATGAGCAGTTCTTC. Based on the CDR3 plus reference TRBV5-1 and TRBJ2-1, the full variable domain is KAGVTQTPRYLIKTRGQQVTLSCSPISGHRSVSWYQQTPGQGLQFLFEYFSETQRNKGNFPGRFSGRQFSNSRSEMNVSTLELGDSALYLCASSLGTGSDEQFFGPGTRLTVL.

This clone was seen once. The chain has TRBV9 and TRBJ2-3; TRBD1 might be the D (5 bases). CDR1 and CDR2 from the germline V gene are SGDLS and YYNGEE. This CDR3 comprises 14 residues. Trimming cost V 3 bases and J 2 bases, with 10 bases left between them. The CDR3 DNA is TGTGCCAGCAGCGGCAGGGCATCCACAGATACGCAGTATTTT. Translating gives CASSGRASTDTQYF.